This TCR beta chain was captured in a study of T cell responses to AZD1222 COVID-19 vaccine. Study outcomes and limitations: Spike was spanned by vaccine-associated CD4 TCRs, with dominance at 160-218 and 743-854.

Turning to this clone: Its specificity is not known.

Using immunoSEQ multiplex PCR, the repertoire was profiled, and TCRdb retains in-frame clones only, with some absent. The sample records fewer than 150,000 clones, about 82% being singletons. This sequence was found in an adult who received the AZD1222 COVID-19 vaccine. The specimen was peripheral blood, collected 28 days after the second AZD1222 dose.

The CDR3 loop is CASSPTGGQPQHF. DNA of the CDR3: TGTGCCAGCAGCCCTACAGGGGGCCAGCCCCAGCATTTT. The chain links TRBV6-2 or TRBV6-3 to TRBJ1-5; 9 positions match TRBD1. The CDR3 totals 13 residues. The V gene end was trimmed by 6 bases and the J gene end by 7 bases; junction bases not matched to a gene: 4. Per the germline V gene, CDR1 is MNHEY and CDR2 is SVGEGT.